This T cell receptor (beta chain) was sequenced for a study of CD8 T cells in ankylosing spondylitis. Study-level results: Apparently characteristic of ankylosing spondylitis blood was a TCR beta motif (about 8 highly homologous variants). Disease-linked clones proved CD8+ and comparatively uncommon in peripheral blood.

Note on this clonotype: The antigen remains undetermined.

Making the TCR beta libraries involved quantitative 5'-RACE with molecular barcodes. MiXCR, applied by TCRdb to the 5' RACE reads, yields one record per CDR3 protein. The sample includes about 540,000 distinct CDR3 sequences, about 12% of them seen just once. Between the trimmed V and J ends, which lost 0 bases and 5 bases, there was a span of 11 bases. Germline CDR1 reads SGDLS; CDR2 reads YYNGEE. This CDR3 has 14 residues. This receptor was taken from a male donor with ankylosing spondylitis. The sample taken for sequencing was blood, either unsorted or a sorted T cell fraction (not recorded which). The rearrangement uses TRBV9 and TRBJ1-2; D is perhaps TRBD1 (6 bases). CDR3 coding DNA: TGTGCCAGCAGCGTAGCTCAACAGGGATATGGCTACACCTTC. Translated, it gives CASSVAQQGYGYTF. Full variable domain (outside the CDR3, taken from reference TRBV9 and TRBJ1-2): DSGVTQTPKHLITATGQRVTLRCSPRSGDLSVYWYQQSLDQGLQFLIQYYNGEERAKGNILERFSAQQFPDLHSELNLSSLELGDSALYFCASSVAQQGYGYTFGSGTRLTVV.